These 32 T cell receptor beta chains were all obtained from the same sample, sequenced in a study of blood T cell repertoires in COVID-19. Here immunoSEQ multiplex PCR was the method, and the copy in TCRdb shows in-frame clones only, minus some. The sample carries around 320,000 clones, 90% to 95% recorded once. Sequencing input: PBMCs or T cells enriched from blood (not recorded which). The receptor set was obtained from a woman under 40 who had been exposed to COVID-19.

The chain uses TRBV7-9 and TRBJ1-3, with a tentative D call TRBD1 (5 bases). V was pared by 5 bases and J by 3 bases, with 17 bases between. Germline loops: CDR1 SEHNR, CDR2 FQNEAQ (reference sequence). The CDR3 length is 16 residues. The CDR3 here is CASSQPRQGGGNTIYF. Written as DNA, the CDR3 is TGTGCCAGCAGCCAACCGAGGCAGGGTGGTGGAAACACCATATATTTT.

This clone has a single count. This rearrangement joins TRBV18 to TRBJ2-3; the D gene is possibly TRBD2 (6 bases). Trimming took 6 bases from V and 5 from J, leaving 21 bases between them. The CDR3 is 16 amino acids. Germline V gene data show CDR1 as KGHSH and CDR2 as LQKENI. The CDR3 is CASSTPRLARGDTQYF. The CDR3 DNA reads as TGTGCCAGCTCTACCCCGCGTCTAGCGAGGGGAGATACGCAGTATTTT.

The chain couples TRBV5-8 to TRBJ1-6; D is possibly TRBD1 (6 bases). The germline gives CDR1 SGHTS, CDR2 YDEGEE. The CDR3 extends over 16 amino acids. The V and J ends lost 0 bases and 5 bases respectively, with 12 bases between them. CDR3 nucleotides: TGTGCCAGCAGCTTGGAGGGGGTTAATAATAATTCACCCCTCCACTTT. It codes for CASSLEGVNNNSPLHF.

This chain uses TRBV7-8 with TRBJ1-2; 7 nucleotides match TRBD1. The CDR3 contains 15 residues. Germline trimming cut 0 bases from V and 10 bases from J; bases unmatched to any gene: 11. CDR1 and CDR2 (germline): SGHVS, FQNEAQ. The CDR3 DNA reads TGTGCCAGCAGCTTAGCTACCGGGACAGAGCATTCCTACACCTTC. Translated: CASSLATGTEHSYTF.

This CDR3 reads CASSSPVFDEQFF. CDR3 sequence (DNA): TGTGCCAGCAGCTCCCCGGTCTTCGATGAGCAGTTCTTC. The V and J genes are TRBV7-2 and TRBJ2-1; D unclear. V lost 4 bases to trimming and J lost 8 bases, with 12 bases between them. The germline gives CDR1 SGHTA, CDR2 FQGNSA. The CDR3 sequence is 13 residues long.

The chain is built from TRBV2 and TRBJ2-7; TRBD2 agrees at 15 bases. Germline values: CDR1 SNHLY, CDR2 FYNNEI. The CDR3 length is 17 residues. After removal of 4 bases from V and 4 bases from J, the junction contained 8 bases not matched to a gene. CDR3 DNA sequence: TGTGCCAGCAGTGTTGGGACTAGCGGGGGGCCCGAGTACGAGCAGTACTTC. It codes for CASSVGTSGGPEYEQYF. The full variable domain, its missing parts supplied by reference TRBV2 and TRBJ2-7, is EPEVTQTPSHQVTQMGQEVILRCVPISNHLYFYWYRQILGQKVEFLVSFYNNEISEKSEIFDDQFSVERPDGSNFTLKIRSTKLEDSAMYFCASSVGTSGGPEYEQYFGPGTRLTVT.

The chain links TRBV27 to TRBJ2-2; TRBD1 is a possible D gene (5 bases). Trimming took 6 bases from V and 7 from J, leaving 6 bases between them. Germline lookup yields CDR1 MNHEY and CDR2 SMNVEV (reference sequence). The CDR3 sequence is 11 residues long. The CDR3 bases are TGTGCCAGCAGCACAGGCGGGGAGCTGTTTTTT. Encoded protein: CASSTGGELFF.

This clone was seen once. The V and J genes are TRBV27 and TRBJ2-2, with a weak D call TRBD2 (6 bases). CDR1 is MNHEY, CDR2 SMNVEV, per germline (reference sequence). Trimming pared 5 bases from V and 0 bases from J, leaving 13 bases between. The CDR3 consists of 16 residues. DNA of the CDR3: TGTGCCAGCAGTCGACTTAGCGGCGCGAACACCGGGGAGCTGTTTTTT. Protein: CASSRLSGANTGELFF.

This sequence joins TRBV4-3 and TRBJ1-1; D uncertain. The V end was cut by 0 bases, the J end by 5 bases, with 10 bases between. The CDR3 extends over 14 amino acids. Germline V gene data show CDR1 as LGHNA and CDR2 as YSLEER. The CDR3 DNA follows: TGCGCCAGCAGCCAAGAGTACAGTCGGACTGAAGCTTTCTTT. It translates to CASSQEYSRTEAFF.

For this clone: One junction end disagrees with the germline gene, perhaps due to a read error. The chain recombines TRBV6-5 with TRBJ2-7; D is unclear. CDR3 length: 11 amino acids. Germline V CDR1 and CDR2: MNHEY, SVGAGI. CDR3 sequence reads: CASSYPGPQLF. The DNA of the CDR3 is TGTGCCAGCAGTTACCCAGGCCCCCAGCTCTTC.

This chain joins TRBV2 and TRBJ1-2, with 10 bases lining up with TRBD1. Per the germline V gene, CDR1 is SNHLY and CDR2 is FYNNEI. V lost 7 bases to trimming and J lost 8 bases; unmatched junction nucleotides: 13. The CDR3 length is 15 residues. CDR3 coding DNA: TGTGCCAGCACCCCCCTACGAGGGGACAGGGGCGGCTACACCTTC. It translates to CASTPLRGDRGGYTF.

This chain links TRBV28 with TRBJ2-7; the match to TRBD2 covers 16 bases. V was pared by 5 bases and J by 4 bases, with 8 bases of the junction left unmatched. The CDR3 has 17 residues. Per the germline V gene, CDR1 is MDHEN and CDR2 is SYDVKM. Here the CDR3 DNA reads TGTGCCAGCAGTCCCGGGACTAGCGGGGGGGCGTGGTACGAGCAGTACTTC. Amino acid sequence: CASSPGTSGGAWYEQYF.

This clone showed up just once. The chain employs TRBV9 and TRBJ1-1; a weak D match, TRBD1 (6 bases). CDR3 size: 14 residues. V was trimmed by 7 bases and J by 3 bases, leaving 16 bases between them. Germline V CDR1 and CDR2: SGDLS, YYNGEE. CDR3 in amino acids: CASASGGMDTEAFF. The DNA for the CDR3 is TGTGCCAGCGCGTCGGGGGGCATGGACACTGAAGCTTTCTTT.

CDR3 in DNA: TGTGCCAGTCTTCCGACAGGAGCTAACTATGGCTACACCTTC. Its protein is CASLPTGANYGYTF. The genes are TRBV19 and TRBJ1-2; D is possibly TRBD1 (6 bases). The germline V gene encodes CDR1 LNHDA and CDR2 SQIVND (reference sequence). The V end lost 8 bases, the J end lost 0 bases, and 13 bases lay between the germline ends. This CDR3 comprises 14 residues. The full variable domain, completed using reference TRBV19 and TRBJ1-2, is DGGITQSPKYLFRKEGQNVTLSCEQNLNHDAMYWYRQDPGQGLRLIYYSQIVNDFQKGDIAEGYSVSREKKESFPLTVTSAQKNPTAFYLCASLPTGANYGYTFGSGTRLTVV.

V is TRBV5-1 and J is TRBJ1-4, with TRBD1 as a possible D gene (5 bases). V lost 7 bases, J lost 0 bases, and 10 bases lay in between. This CDR3 contains 14 residues. Germline loops: CDR1 SGHRS, CDR2 YFSETQ. CDR3 loop: CASGRAATNEKLFF. The CDR3 DNA reads TGCGCCAGCGGCAGGGCTGCAACTAATGAAAAACTGTTTTTT.

The chain recombines TRBV19 with TRBJ2-3; maybe TRBD1 (5 bases). Germline V gene sequence: CDR1 LNHDA, CDR2 SQIVND (reference sequence). The V end was cut by 5 bases, the J end by 6 bases, with 6 bases between. The CDR3 runs to 11 residues. The CDR3 sequence: CASSGADTQYF. The DNA for the CDR3 is TGTGCCAGTAGTGGGGCCGATACGCAGTATTTT. The whole variable domain, filled in from reference TRBV19 and TRBJ2-3, reads DGGITQSPKYLFRKEGQNVTLSCEQNLNHDAMYWYRQDPGQGLRLIYYSQIVNDFQKGDIAEGYSVSREKKESFPLTVTSAQKNPTAFYLCASSGADTQYFGPGTRLTVL.

V usage is TRBV7-2 and J usage is TRBJ2-3; 9 bases map to TRBD1. This CDR3 has 17 amino acids. Germline V gene data show CDR1 as SGHTA and CDR2 as FQGNSA. Trimming cost V 8 bases and J 3 bases; bases outside gene matches: 15. DNA for the CDR3: TGTGCCAGCCGGTACCCCAGGACAGGGGAAATGACAGATACGCAGTATTTT. Amino acid sequence: CASRYPRTGEMTDTQYF.

The table lists this clone with a few counts. The chain couples TRBV4-1 to TRBJ2-2, with TRBD1 matching over 9 bases. J gave up 6 bases and V 1 base, and 6 bases lay outside the gene matches. Germline V CDR1 and CDR2: MGHRA, YSYEKL. This CDR3 contains 16 residues. CDR3 protein: CASSQAGDRVAGELFF. As DNA, the CDR3 is TGCGCCAGCAGCCAAGCCGGGGACAGGGTGGCCGGGGAGCTGTTTTTT.

The chain uses TRBV6-2 or TRBV6-3 and TRBJ2-5; D may be TRBD2 (5 bases). Trimming took 1 base from V and 5 from J, leaving 8 bases between them. This CDR3 contains 13 residues. Germline V gene lookup returns CDR1 MNHEY and CDR2 SVGEGT. The chain's CDR3 is CASSYLGSETQYF. CDR3 coding DNA: TGTGCCAGCAGTTACTTGGGGAGCGAGACCCAGTACTTC.

This rearrangement joins TRBV9 to TRBJ2-5; 7 bases agree with TRBD2. V trimming: 0 bases; J trimming: 1 base; junction bases outside the gene matches: 6. Germline CDR1 and CDR2: SGDLS and YYNGEE. The CDR3 has 16 residues. CDR3: CASSVDAAGTQETQYF. Written as DNA, the CDR3 is TGTGCCAGCAGCGTAGATGCAGCGGGGACCCAAGAGACCCAGTACTTC.

This clone was found once. The V gene is TRBV10-1, the J gene TRBJ1-2; D is undetermined. Germline V CDR1 and CDR2: WNHNN, SYGVQD (reference sequence). Between the trimmed V and J ends, which lost 4 bases and 5 bases, there was a span of 17 bases. CDR3 size: 15 residues. The CDR3: CASSGEVLAGYGYTF. The DNA for the CDR3 is TGCGCCAGCAGTGGGGAGGTGTTGGCAGGTTATGGCTACACCTTC.

The rearrangement links TRBV6-6 to TRBJ1-1, with D tentatively TRBD1 (5 bases). V was pared by 6 bases and J by 3 bases, with 11 bases between. The CDR3 sequence is 13 residues long. In germline, CDR1 is MNHNY, CDR2 SVGAGI (reference sequence). CDR3 in amino acids: CASRRQGYTEAFF. The CDR3 DNA is TGTGCCAGCAGGAGGCAGGGCTACACTGAAGCTTTCTTT.

This clone was detected once. J is TRBJ2-1 and V is TRBV11-2, with 11 nucleotides matching TRBD1. J lost 4 bases, V lost 3 bases, and 2 bases had no gene match. In germline, CDR1 is SGHAT, CDR2 FQNNGV. This CDR3 is built from 15 residues. CDR3 in DNA: TGTGCCAGCAGCTTGGACAGGGGGCCTTACAATGAGCAGTTCTTC. This codes for CASSLDRGPYNEQFF.

In its sample, this clone was seen once. The chain employs TRBV6-2 or TRBV6-3 and TRBJ1-6, with 8 bases aligning to TRBD1. CDR1 MNHEY and CDR2 SVGEGT come from the germline V gene. The CDR3 contains 21 residues. V lost 5 bases and J lost 5; bases outside the gene matches: 23. The DNA of the CDR3 is TGTGCCAGCAGTACCCTGTCAACCCGGGACAGGAAAGGGAGTAATAATTCACCCCTCCACTTT. Its translation: CASSTLSTRDRKGSNNSPLHF.

This clone has a single count. V gene TRBV2 combines with J gene TRBJ2-7, with D perhaps matching TRBD2 (6 bases). Deletions cut 5 bases from V and 7 bases from J, with 12 bases between. Germline CDR1 is SNHLY and CDR2 is FYNNEI. This CDR3 contains 12 residues. Here the CDR3 DNA reads TGTGCCAGCAGTCGGGTGGGGGGTGAGCAGTACTTC. Translating it yields CASSRVGGEQYF.

As regards this clone: The junction departs from the called germline gene at one end, perhaps through a read error. The rearrangement links TRBV9 to TRBJ1-4; no clear D gene. The CDR3 extends over 14 amino acids. Germline CDR1 and CDR2: SGDLS and YYNGEE. CDR3 region: CASSRVMGNEKLFF. The CDR3 DNA is TGTGCCAGCAGCCGGGTCATGGGTAATGAAAAACTATTTTTT.

The gene calls are TRBV6-1 and TRBJ1-6; D unresolved. This CDR3 has 15 residues. Germline CDR1 is MNHNS and CDR2 is SASEGT. V was clipped by 3 bases and J by 6 bases, with 12 bases between them. Written as DNA, the CDR3 is TGTGCCAGCAGTGATAAGCCGGGTCCTAATTCACCCCTCCACTTT. This translates into CASSDKPGPNSPLHF.

The chain joins TRBV7-8 to TRBJ2-1, with D perhaps matching TRBD2 (5 bases). CDR1 and CDR2 (germline): SGHVS, FQNEAQ. The V gene lost 0 bases and the J gene lost 0 bases, with 12 bases spanning the gap. The CDR3 consists of 17 residues. The CDR3 loop is CASSLAMAGSSYNEQFF. CDR3 DNA sequence: TGTGCCAGCAGCTTAGCGATGGCTGGGAGCTCCTACAATGAGCAGTTCTTC.

The chain employs TRBV6-1 and TRBJ1-1; D gene ambiguous. Germline CDR1 MNHNS, CDR2 SASEGT. The CDR3 runs to 14 residues. The germline V and J ends were trimmed by 3 bases and 0 bases, with 8 bases remaining between them. The CDR3 protein is CASSEAPMNTEAFF. The CDR3 coding sequence is TGTGCCAGCAGTGAGGCACCGATGAACACTGAAGCTTTCTTT.

This chain connects TRBV5-1 to TRBJ2-7, with 11 bases identical to TRBD1. V shed 4 bases, J shed 5 bases, and the junction held 11 bases outside the gene matches. Germline CDR1 SGHRS, CDR2 YFSETQ. The CDR3 is 16 amino acids. For the CDR3, the DNA is TGCGCCAGCAGCCCCCGGGATGGGACAGGGGGTAACGAGCAGTACTTC. Translated, it gives CASSPRDGTGGNEQYF. The full variable domain, in which reference TRBV5-1 and TRBJ2-7 provide the parts outside the CDR3, is KAGVTQTPRYLIKTRGQQVTLSCSPISGHRSVSWYQQTPGQGLQFLFEYFSETQRNKGNFPGRFSGRQFSNSRSEMNVSTLELGDSALYLCASSPRDGTGGNEQYFGPGTRLTVT.

The chain couples TRBV21-1 to TRBJ2-7; TRBD1, the table's D call, lacks a check against the DNA. TRBV21-1 is a pseudogene. The CDR3 sequence is 15 residues long. The CDR3 protein is CASSKVLQTRYEQYF. CDR3 bases: TGTGCCAGCAGCAAAGTTTTACAGACCCGCTACGAGCAGTACTTC.

The chain couples TRBV6-1 to TRBJ2-1, with D perhaps TRBD1 (6 bases). V gave up 2 bases and J gave up 0 bases, with 11 bases separating them. CDR1 is MNHNS, CDR2 SASEGT, per germline. The CDR3 extends over 16 amino acids. CDR3 nucleotide sequence: TGTGCCAGCAGTGAAAGGGGACAAACCTCCTACAATGAGCAGTTCTTC. It specifies CASSERGQTSYNEQFF.